A selection of T cell receptor beta chains follows, all from one sample in a study of blood T cells in healthy people across ages. TCRdb re-called the 5' RACE reads with MiXCR, one entry per CDR3 protein. The sample consists of 1,800,000 or so distinct CDR3 sequences, around 42% of them appearing once. Sample: blood. Every receptor here comes from a human donor in good health. Both conserved end residues are part of each CDR3. Each record gives: CDR3 length, V gene, J gene, D gene, clone size, CDR3 protein. D genes are given only for firm matches. The size field is filled for only some rows; it gives once, few, many or a size class.

length: 13
V: TRBV12-3/TRBV12-4
J: TRBJ2-4
D: TRBD1
size: few
CDR3: CASSLNQGVIQYF

length: 15
V: TRBV20-1
J: TRBJ1-1
D: TRBD1
size: -
CDR3: CSARRTGQGNTEAFF

length: 15
V: TRBV5-1
J: TRBJ1-1
D: -
size: few
CDR3: CASSFSTGRNTEAFF

length: 13
V: TRBV11-3
J: TRBJ1-1
D: -
size: -
CDR3: CASSLVVGVEAFF

length: 18
V: TRBV7-3
J: TRBJ2-1
D: -
size: -
CDR3: CASSLSLGAGGWSNEQFF

length: 12
V: TRBV6-1
J: TRBJ1-2
D: -
size: once
CDR3: CAPEVLVYGYTF

length: 16
V: TRBV20-1
J: TRBJ2-1
D: -
size: -
CDR3: CSARDHEPGIRGEQYF

length: 17
V: TRBV20-1
J: TRBJ2-4
D: -
size: -
CDR3: CSAPPATINSAKNIQYF

length: 15
V: TRBV6-6
J: TRBJ2-3
D: -
size: -
CDR3: CASSYSARAADTQYF

length: 15
V: TRBV5-1
J: TRBJ1-2
D: -
size: -
CDR3: CASSLALQSSYGYTF

length: 11
V: TRBV28
J: TRBJ1-5
D: -
size: -
CDR3: CASSFTGTRHF

length: 16
V: TRBV7-2
J: TRBJ2-3
D: -
size: -
CDR3: CASSLPAQRGLWTQYF

length: 11
V: TRBV12-3/TRBV12-4
J: TRBJ1-4
D: -
size: few
CDR3: CASSSRQKLFF

length: 16
V: TRBV7-2
J: TRBJ2-1
D: -
size: -
CDR3: CASSLFWGGSYNEQFF

length: 16
V: TRBV24-1
J: TRBJ2-1
D: -
size: -
CDR3: CATSDPGVGSYNEQFF

length: 14
V: TRBV20-1
J: TRBJ1-5
D: -
size: -
CDR3: CSASGLLTNQPQHF

length: 16
V: TRBV10-3
J: TRBJ2-6
D: -
size: -
CDR3: CAISSQGLAGANVLTF

length: 16
V: TRBV20-1
J: TRBJ2-1
D: TRBD2
size: once
CDR3: CSARSGKAGVYIEQFF

length: 15
V: TRBV12-3/TRBV12-4
J: TRBJ1-5
D: -
size: -
CDR3: CASSSSGSRNQPQHF

length: 16
V: TRBV5-1
J: TRBJ1-2
D: -
size: -
CDR3: CASSFFTGTRLSGYTF

length: 15
V: TRBV18
J: TRBJ2-4
D: -
size: -
CDR3: CASSPPGQLMGIQYF

length: 16
V: TRBV29-1
J: TRBJ2-1
D: TRBD2
size: -
CDR3: CSVSPGLAATYNEQFF